A selection of T cell receptor beta chains follows, all from one sample in a study of shared clonotypes between healthy human individuals. Only in-frame clones appear in the TCRdb table, and some are missing; sequencing was by immunoSEQ multiplex PCR. The sample records 600,000 to 750,000 clones, roughly 70% being singletons. Sequenced: memory CD4+ T cells sorted from blood. These receptors were taken from a woman aged 25 to 39 in good health. Each CDR3 is given with its conserved first and last residue. D genes are given only for firm matches. The size field is filled for only some rows; it gives once, few, many or a size class.

V gene	J gene	D gene	clone size	CDR3 protein	CDR3 DNA
TRBV18	TRBJ2-7	.	.	CASSRQSYEQYF	TGTGCCAGCTCACGACAATCCTACGAGCAGTACTTC
TRBV6-1	TRBJ1-5	.	few	CASSGRGRSDSNQPQHF	TGTGCCAGCAGTGGCAGGGGCCGCTCTGATAGCAATCAGCCCCAGCATTTT
TRBV7-9	TRBJ2-3	.	.	CASSLAGGGDTQYF	TGTGCCAGCAGCTTAGCGGGAGGGGGAGATACGCAGTATTTT
TRBV19	TRBJ2-1	TRBD2	.	CASSSSGMSYNEQFF	TGTGCCAGTAGTTCTAGCGGGATGTCCTACAATGAGCAGTTCTTC
TRBV7-9	TRBJ2-7	.	.	CASSSAGRSEQYF	TGTGCCAGCAGCTCAGCAGGACGTAGCGAGCAGTACTTC
TRBV7-8	TRBJ2-7	.	once	CASSLESWRNYEQYF	TGTGCCAGCAGCTTAGAGAGTTGGCGGAACTACGAGCAGTACTTC
TRBV25-1	TRBJ2-7	.	few	CASSEGTGTYEQYF	TGTGCCAGCAGTGAGGGGACGGGTACCTACGAGCAGTACTTC
TRBV5-1	TRBJ1-2	TRBD1	.	CASSLDRGSDYGYTF	TGCGCCAGCAGCTTGGACAGGGGAAGTGACTATGGCTACACCTTC
TRBV15	TRBJ1-3	.	few	CATSRGTGRSGNTIYF	TGTGCCACCAGCAGAGGCACAGGGAGATCTGGAAACACCATATATTTT
TRBV10-3	TRBJ2-7	.	.	CAISESATVSHEQYF	TGTGCCATCAGTGAGTCTGCGACAGTCAGCCACGAGCAGTACTTC
TRBV28	TRBJ1-2	TRBD1	.	CASSLGWTGTNYGYTF	TGTGCCAGCAGTTTAGGATGGACAGGGACTAACTATGGCTACACCTTC
TRBV7-9	TRBJ1-3	.	.	CASMAQGNTIYF	TGTGCCAGCATGGCCCAGGGAAACACCATATATTTT
TRBV28	TRBJ1-2	TRBD1	.	CASSSVLSRTGLYGYTF	TGTGCCAGCAGTTCAGTCCTCAGTCGGACAGGGCTTTATGGCTACACCTTC
TRBV11-3	TRBJ2-3	.	.	CASSLGARSDTQYF	TGTGCCAGCAGCTTAGGGGCGCGAAGTGACACGCAGTATTTT
TRBV18	TRBJ1-4	.	.	CASSPDGNKATNEKLFF	TGTGCCAGCTCACCCGACGGGAACAAAGCAACTAATGAAAAACTGTTTTTT
TRBV19	TRBJ1-1	.	.	CASSIGPDTEAFF	TGTGCCAGTAGTATTGGTCCTGACACTGAAGCTTTCTTT
TRBV2	TRBJ1-5	.	.	CASSVESSNQPQHF	TGTGCCAGCAGTGTCGAATCTAGCAATCAGCCCCAGCATTTT
TRBV2	TRBJ2-3	TRBD2	.	CASSARTSGIGAQYF	TGTGCCAGCAGTGCCCGGACTAGCGGGATTGGGGCGCAGTATTTT
TRBV5-1	TRBJ2-2	.	.	CATGTVNTGELFF	TGCGCCACCGGGACGGTCAACACCGGGGAGCTGTTTTTT
TRBV4-1	TRBJ2-7	.	.	CASSQGGHYEQYF	TGCGCCAGCAGCCAAGGAGGACACTACGAGCAGTACTTC
TRBV5-1	TRBJ2-1	.	.	CASSLSTSSYNEQFF	TGCGCCAGCAGCTTGAGTACAAGCTCCTACAATGAGCAGTTCTTC
TRBV7-2	TRBJ2-7	TRBD1	once	CASSRDRDEQYF	TGTGCCAGCAGCCGGGACAGGGACGAGCAGTACTTC
TRBV28	TRBJ1-4	.	.	CASSLGAATNEKLFF	TGTGCCAGCAGTTTAGGTGCCGCAACTAATGAAAAACTGTTTTTT
TRBV28	TRBJ2-7	TRBD2	.	CASRPGLAGVWEQYF	TGTGCCAGCAGACCTGGACTAGCGGGAGTCTGGGAGCAGTACTTC
TRBV9	TRBJ1-1	.	.	CASSVTGNTEAFF	TGTGCCAGCAGCGTGACGGGGAACACTGAAGCTTTCTTT
TRBV20-1	TRBJ1-2	.	few	CSASPGAGYTF	TGCAGTGCTAGCCCCGGGGCTGGCTACACCTTC
TRBV5-1	TRBJ1-3	TRBD1	.	CASSSQGGGNTIYF	TGCGCCAGCAGCTCACAGGGGGGAGGAAACACCATATATTTT
TRBV27	TRBJ2-7	.	.	CASSTRGGTYEQYF	TGTGCCAGCAGTACCCGAGGGGGTACCTACGAGCAGTACTTC
TRBV25-1	TRBJ2-1	.	.	CASSEFEGSSYNEQFF	TGTGCCAGCAGTGAATTTGAGGGAAGCTCCTACAATGAGCAGTTCTTC
TRBV30	TRBJ1-2	.	.	CAWSSGRDGANYGYTF	TGTGCCTGGAGTTCAGGACGGGACGGGGCTAACTATGGCTACACCTTC
TRBV29-1	TRBJ1-2	TRBD1	.	CSVRQGARGYTF	TGCAGCGTTCGGCAGGGGGCTCGGGGCTACACCTTC
TRBV6-5	TRBJ2-3	TRBD1	.	CASSHRTGDDTQYF	TGTGCCAGCAGTCACCGGACAGGGGACGATACGCAGTATTTT
TRBV29-1	TRBJ2-7	.	few	CSVEEVLSLEQYF	TGCAGCGTTGAAGAGGTGCTCTCCCTCGAGCAGTACTTC
TRBV5-8	TRBJ2-1	.	once	CASIYRNEQFF	TGTGCCAGCATATATCGCAATGAGCAGTTCTTC
TRBV27	TRBJ2-3	TRBD2	.	CASSLSGSQRFAQYF	TGTGCCAGCAGTCTCAGCGGGAGCCAGCGATTTGCGCAGTATTTT